Described below is a single T cell receptor beta chain sequence and its context. CDR3 size: 15 residues. Trimming removed 0 bases at V and 3 bases at J, with 10 bases between. Germline lookup yields CDR1 MNHNS and CDR2 SASEGT. Amplification of the TCR beta CDR3 regions used RNA transcripts (as template). HTBI primers were used in a first-round RT-PCR, which preceded a second-round multiplex PCR. TCRdb redid the calling of the multiplex PCR reads with MiXCR, one entry per CDR3 protein. The sample has about 380,000 distinct CDR3 sequences; roughly 14% are singletons. This sample was taken from a study of Graves' ophthalmopathy and Graves' hyperthyroidism. Study information: Before any treatment was given, at initial diagnosis, peripheral blood was collected.

Other autoimmune diseases, uncontrolled infections, pregnancy or lactation excluded patients from enrollment. The source material was peripheral blood. The origin of this receptor is a woman younger than 30 with stable Graves' hyperthyroidism. The chain couples TRBV6-1 to TRBJ2-3; possibly TRBD2 for D (5 bases). The CDR3 sequence: CASSEAEDGTDTQYF. For the CDR3, the DNA is TGTGCCAGCAGTGAAGCGGAGGACGGGACAGATACGCAGTATTTT.